In its sample, the clone carrying this T cell receptor beta chain was seen a few times. The sample originates from a study of CD8+CD57+ T cells in acquired aplastic anemia. The CDR3 contains 17 residues. The germline V gene encodes CDR1 SNHLY and CDR2 FYNNEI. V trimming: 7 bases; J trimming: 3 bases; junction bases outside the gene matches: 11. Genomic DNA was employed as the template in profiling TCR beta VDJ and CDR3. TCRdb reprocessed the reads via MiXCR and lists one record per CDR3 protein. The sample lists about 270,000 distinct CDR3 sequences; around 60% were seen once. Specimen: sorted CD4+, CD8+, or CD8+CD57+ T cells (not recorded which) from PBMCs. The sequence was collected from a human donor with severe aplastic anemia or a healthy control (not recorded which). This sequence joins TRBV2 and TRBJ2-6; TRBD1 matches 8 bases. In DNA form, the CDR3 reads TGTGCCAGCACCGGGCAGGGGGCAGTTAGTGGGGCCAACGTCCTGACTTTC. Protein sequence: CASTGQGAVSGANVLTF. The full variable domain, completed using reference TRBV2 and TRBJ2-6, is EPEVTQTPSHQVTQMGQEVILRCVPISNHLYFYWYRQILGQKVEFLVSFYNNEISEKSEIFDDQFSVERPDGSNFTLKIRSTKLEDSAMYFCASTGQGAVSGANVLTFGAGSRLTVL.